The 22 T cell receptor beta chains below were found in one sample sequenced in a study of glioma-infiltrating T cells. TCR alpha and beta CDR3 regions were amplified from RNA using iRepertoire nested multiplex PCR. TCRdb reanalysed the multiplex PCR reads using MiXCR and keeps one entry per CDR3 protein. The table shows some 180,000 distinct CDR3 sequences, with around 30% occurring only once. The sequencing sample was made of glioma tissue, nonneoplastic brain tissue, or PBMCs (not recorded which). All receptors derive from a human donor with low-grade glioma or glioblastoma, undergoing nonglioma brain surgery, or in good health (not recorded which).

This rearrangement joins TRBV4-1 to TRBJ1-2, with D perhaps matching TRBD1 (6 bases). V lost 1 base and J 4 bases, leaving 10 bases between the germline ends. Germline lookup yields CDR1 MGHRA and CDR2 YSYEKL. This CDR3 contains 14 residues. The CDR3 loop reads CASSQGQGSYGYTF. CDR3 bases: TGCGCCAGCAGCCAAGGTCAGGGGTCCTATGGCTACACCTTC.

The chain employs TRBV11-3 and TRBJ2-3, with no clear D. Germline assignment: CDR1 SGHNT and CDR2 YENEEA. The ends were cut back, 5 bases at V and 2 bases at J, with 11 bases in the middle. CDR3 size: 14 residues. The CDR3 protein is CASSPRPDTDTQYF. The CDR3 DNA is TGTGCCAGCAGCCCCCGGCCAGACACAGATACGCAGTATTTT.

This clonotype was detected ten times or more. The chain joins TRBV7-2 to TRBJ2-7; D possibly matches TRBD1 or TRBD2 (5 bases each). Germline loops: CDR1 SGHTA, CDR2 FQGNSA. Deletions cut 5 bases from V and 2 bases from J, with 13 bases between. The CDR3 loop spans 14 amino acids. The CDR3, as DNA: TGTGCCAGCAGCACCGGGACGATCCCCTACGAGCAGTACTTC. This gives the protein CASSTGTIPYEQYF.

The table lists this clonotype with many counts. The CDR3 sequence is CATTGGLTYEQYF. For the CDR3, the DNA is TGTGCCACCACAGGGGGACTCACCTACGAGCAGTACTTC. This chain connects TRBV2 to TRBJ2-7; 8 bases agree with TRBD1. This CDR3 has 13 amino acids. CDR1 is SNHLY and CDR2 is FYNNEI in the germline V gene. V shed 10 bases and J 2 bases; nucleotides not matched to a gene: 7.

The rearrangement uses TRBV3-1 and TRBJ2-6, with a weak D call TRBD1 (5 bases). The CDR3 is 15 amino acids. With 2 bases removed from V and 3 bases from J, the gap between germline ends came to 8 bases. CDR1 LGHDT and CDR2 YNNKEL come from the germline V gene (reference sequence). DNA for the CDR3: TGTGCCAGCAGCCAACAGGGATATGGGGCCAACGTCCTGACTTTC. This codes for CASSQQGYGANVLTF.

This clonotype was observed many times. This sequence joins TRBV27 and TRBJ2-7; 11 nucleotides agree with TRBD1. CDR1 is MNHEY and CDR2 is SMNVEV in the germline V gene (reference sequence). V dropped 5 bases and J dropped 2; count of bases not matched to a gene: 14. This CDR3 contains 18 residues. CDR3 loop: CASSAAGTGGVTAYEQYF. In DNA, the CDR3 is TGTGCCAGCAGTGCCGCCGGGACAGGGGGGGTAACGGCCTACGAGCAGTACTTC.

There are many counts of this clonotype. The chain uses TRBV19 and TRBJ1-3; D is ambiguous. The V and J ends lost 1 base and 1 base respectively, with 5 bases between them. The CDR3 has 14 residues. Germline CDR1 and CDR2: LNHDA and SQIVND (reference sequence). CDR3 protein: CASSIGESGNTIYF. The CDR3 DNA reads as TGTGCCAGTAGTATAGGAGAATCTGGAAACACCATATATTTT.

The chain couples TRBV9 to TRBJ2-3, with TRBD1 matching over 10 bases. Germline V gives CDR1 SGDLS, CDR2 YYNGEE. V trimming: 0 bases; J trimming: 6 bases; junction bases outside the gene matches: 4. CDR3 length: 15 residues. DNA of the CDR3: TGTGCCAGCAGCGTAGTTGGGGACAGGGGTGATACGCAGTATTTT. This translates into CASSVVGDRGDTQYF.

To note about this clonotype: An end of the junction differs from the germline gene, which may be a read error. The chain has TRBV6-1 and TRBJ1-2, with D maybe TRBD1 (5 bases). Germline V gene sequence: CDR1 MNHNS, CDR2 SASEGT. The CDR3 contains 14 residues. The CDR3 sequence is CAISRGGSAYGYNF. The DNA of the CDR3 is TGTGCCATCAGTAGGGGCGGCTCCGCCTATGGCTACAACTTC.

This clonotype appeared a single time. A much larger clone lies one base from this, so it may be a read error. This chain's CDR3 is CASSPSNGGSYEQYF. As DNA, the CDR3 is TGTGCCAGCTCCCCATCAAATGGGGGGTCCTACGAGCAGTACTTC. The rearrangement links TRBV18 to TRBJ2-7; tentative D call: TRBD2 (6 bases). CDR1 KGHSH and CDR2 LQKENI come from the germline V gene. The CDR3 extends over 15 amino acids. The V gene lost 6 bases and the J gene lost 1 base, with 16 bases spanning the gap.

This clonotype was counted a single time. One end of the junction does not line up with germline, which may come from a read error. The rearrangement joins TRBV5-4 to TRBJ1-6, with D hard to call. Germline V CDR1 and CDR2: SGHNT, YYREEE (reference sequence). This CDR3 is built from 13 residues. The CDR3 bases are TGTGCCAGCAGCCTCGCAGAGAATTCACCCCCCCACTTT. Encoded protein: CASSLAENSPPHF.

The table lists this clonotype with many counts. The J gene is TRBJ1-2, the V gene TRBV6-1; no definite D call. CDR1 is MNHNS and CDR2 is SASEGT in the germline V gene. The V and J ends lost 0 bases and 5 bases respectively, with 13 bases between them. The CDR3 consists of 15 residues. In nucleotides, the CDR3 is TGTGCCAGCAGTGAAGCGGCCGCAGTTAGATATGGCTACACCTTC. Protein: CASSEAAAVRYGYTF.

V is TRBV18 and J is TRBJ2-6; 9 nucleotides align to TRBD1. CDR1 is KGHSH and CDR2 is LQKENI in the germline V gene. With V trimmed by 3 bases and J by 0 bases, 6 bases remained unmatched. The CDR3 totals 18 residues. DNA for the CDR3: TGTGCCAGCTCACCCCGGACAGGGGCCCTCTCTGGGGCCAACGTCCTGACTTTC. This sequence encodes CASSPRTGALSGANVLTF.

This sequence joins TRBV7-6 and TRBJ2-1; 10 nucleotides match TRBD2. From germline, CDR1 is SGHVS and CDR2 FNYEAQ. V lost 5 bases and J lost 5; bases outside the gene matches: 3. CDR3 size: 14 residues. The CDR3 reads CASSHGLADNEQFF. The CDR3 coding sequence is TGTGCCAGCAGCCATGGACTAGCGGACAATGAGCAGTTCTTC.

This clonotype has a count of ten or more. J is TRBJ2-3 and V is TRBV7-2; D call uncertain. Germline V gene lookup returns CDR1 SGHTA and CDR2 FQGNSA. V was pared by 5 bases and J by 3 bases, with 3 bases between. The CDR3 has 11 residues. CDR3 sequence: CASSVTDTQYF. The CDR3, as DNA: TGTGCCAGCAGCGTTACAGATACGCAGTATTTT.

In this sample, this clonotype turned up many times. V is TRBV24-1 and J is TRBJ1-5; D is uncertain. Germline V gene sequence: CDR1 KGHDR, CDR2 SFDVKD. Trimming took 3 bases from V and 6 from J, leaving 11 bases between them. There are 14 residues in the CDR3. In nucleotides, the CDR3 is TGTGCCACCAGTGATAAAAGGGAAAGTCAGCCCCAGCATTTT. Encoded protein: CATSDKRESQPQHF.

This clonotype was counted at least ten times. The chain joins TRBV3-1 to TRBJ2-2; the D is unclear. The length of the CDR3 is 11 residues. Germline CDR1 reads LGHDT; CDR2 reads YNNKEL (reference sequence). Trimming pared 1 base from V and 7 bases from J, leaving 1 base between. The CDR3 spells CASSQVGELFF. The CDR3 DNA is TGTGCCAGCAGCCAAGTCGGGGAGCTGTTTTTT.

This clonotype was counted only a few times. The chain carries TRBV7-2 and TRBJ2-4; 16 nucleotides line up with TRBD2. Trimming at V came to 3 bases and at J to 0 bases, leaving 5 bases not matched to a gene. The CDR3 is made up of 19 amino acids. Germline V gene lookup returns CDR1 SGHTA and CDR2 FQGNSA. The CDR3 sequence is CASSLGLAGGPLAKNIQYF. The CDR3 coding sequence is TGTGCCAGCAGCTTGGGACTAGCGGGAGGGCCTCTAGCCAAAAACATTCAGTACTTC.

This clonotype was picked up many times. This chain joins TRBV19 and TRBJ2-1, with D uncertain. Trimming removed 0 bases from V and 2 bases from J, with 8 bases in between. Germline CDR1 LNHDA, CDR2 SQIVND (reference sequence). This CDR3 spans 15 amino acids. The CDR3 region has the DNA TGTGCCAGTAGTATAGATCAAGGACCCTACAATGAGCAGTTCTTC. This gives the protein CASSIDQGPYNEQFF.

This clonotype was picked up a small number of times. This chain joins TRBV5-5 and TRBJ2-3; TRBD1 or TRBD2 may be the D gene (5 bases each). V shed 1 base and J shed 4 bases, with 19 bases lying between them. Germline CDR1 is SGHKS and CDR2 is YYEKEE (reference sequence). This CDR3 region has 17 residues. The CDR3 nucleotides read TGTGCCAGCAGCTTGTACGGGACGGGATCCGAGGCAGATACGCAGTATTTT. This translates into CASSLYGTGSEADTQYF. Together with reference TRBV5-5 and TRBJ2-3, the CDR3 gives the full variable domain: DAGVTQSPTHLIKTRGQQVTLRCSPISGHKSVSWYQQVLGQGPQFIFQYYEKEERGRGNFPDRFSARQFPNYSSELNVNALLLGDSALYLCASSLYGTGSEADTQYFGPGTRLTVL.

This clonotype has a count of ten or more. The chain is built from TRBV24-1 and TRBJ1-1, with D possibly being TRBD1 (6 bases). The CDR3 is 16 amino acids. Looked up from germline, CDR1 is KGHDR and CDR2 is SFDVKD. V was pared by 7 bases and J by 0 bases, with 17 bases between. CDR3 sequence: CATSGGPGGMNTEAFF. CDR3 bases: TGTGCCACCAGCGGGGGCCCAGGCGGCATGAACACTGAAGCTTTCTTT.

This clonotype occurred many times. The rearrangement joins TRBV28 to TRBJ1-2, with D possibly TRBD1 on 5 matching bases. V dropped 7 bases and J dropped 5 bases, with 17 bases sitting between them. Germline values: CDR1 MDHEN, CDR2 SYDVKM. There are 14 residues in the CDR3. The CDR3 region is CASTPGPGRYGYTF. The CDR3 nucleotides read TGTGCCAGCACCCCGGGGCCAGGGCGATATGGCTACACCTTC.